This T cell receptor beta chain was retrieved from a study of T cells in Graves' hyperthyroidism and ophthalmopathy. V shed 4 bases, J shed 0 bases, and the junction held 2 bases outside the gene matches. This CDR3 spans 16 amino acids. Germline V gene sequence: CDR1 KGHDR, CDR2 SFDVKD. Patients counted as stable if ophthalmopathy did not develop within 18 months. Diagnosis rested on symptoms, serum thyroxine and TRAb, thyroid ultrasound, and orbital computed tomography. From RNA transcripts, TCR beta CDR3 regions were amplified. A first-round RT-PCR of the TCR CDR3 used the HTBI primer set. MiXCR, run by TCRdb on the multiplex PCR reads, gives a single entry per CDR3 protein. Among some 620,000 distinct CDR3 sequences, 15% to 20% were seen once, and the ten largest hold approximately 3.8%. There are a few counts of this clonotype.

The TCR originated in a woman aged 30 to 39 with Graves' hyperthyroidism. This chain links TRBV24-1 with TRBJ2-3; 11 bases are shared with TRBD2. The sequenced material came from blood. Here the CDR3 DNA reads TGTGCCACCAGTGAATGGACTAGCGGGAGCACAGATACGCAGTATTTT. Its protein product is CATSEWTSGSTDTQYF.